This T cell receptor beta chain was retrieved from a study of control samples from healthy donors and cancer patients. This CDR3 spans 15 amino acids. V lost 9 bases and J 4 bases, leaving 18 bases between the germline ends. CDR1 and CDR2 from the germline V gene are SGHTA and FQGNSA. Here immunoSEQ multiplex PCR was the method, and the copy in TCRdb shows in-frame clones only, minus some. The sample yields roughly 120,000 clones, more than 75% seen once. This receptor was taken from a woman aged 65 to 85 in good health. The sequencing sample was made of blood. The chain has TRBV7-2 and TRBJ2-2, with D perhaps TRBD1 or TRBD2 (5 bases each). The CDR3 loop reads CASPSTGRATGELFF. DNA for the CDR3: TGTGCCAGTCCGTCGACGGGGCGCGCCACCGGGGAGCTGTTTTTT. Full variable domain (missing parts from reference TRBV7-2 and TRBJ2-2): GAGVSQSPSNKVTEKGKDVELRCDPISGHTALYWYRQSLGQGLEFLIYFQGNSAPDKSGLPSDRFSAERTGGSVSTLTIQRTQQEDSAVYLCASPSTGRATGELFFGEGSRLTVL.